The rows below give T cell receptor beta chains drawn from one sample of a study of T cells expressing NK-cell markers. TCRdb reprocessed the 5' RACE reads; each CDR3 protein has one entry and no DNA is given. Reported are a few hundred thousand distinct CDR3 sequences; the ten largest clones contain 3% to 4.5%. Material for sequencing was blood T cells: a sorted CD56 or NKG2C T cell subset, CD4+ or CD8+ T cells, or bulk PBMC T cells (not recorded which). The source of these receptors is a man aged 18 to 29 in good health. The CDR3 runs from the conserved cysteine through the conserved F or W.

J | V | CDR3
TRBJ2-5 | TRBV7-2 | CASSLPGLGSQETQYF
TRBJ2-3 | TRBV11-2 | CASSLGGRAADTQYF
TRBJ2-2 | TRBV14 | CASSQQGLAGAGELFF
TRBJ2-3 | TRBV6-1 | CASSARAGDSDTQYF
TRBJ2-1 | TRBV29-1 | CSAPPQEGSVEQFF
TRBJ1-6 | TRBV5-1 | CASSLGQDNSPLHF
TRBJ1-5 | TRBV12-3/TRBV12-4 | CASLDDRSGNQPQHF
TRBJ1-1 | TRBV9 | CASTRQAQNTEAFF
TRBJ2-2 | TRBV28 | CAGRPAGGYTGELFF
TRBJ2-2 | TRBV12-3/TRBV12-4 | CASSSGQTNTGELFF
TRBJ2-7 | TRBV19 | CASSIGAGRYEQYF
TRBJ2-7 | TRBV6-5 | CASSYRREGAYEQYF
TRBJ2-3 | TRBV7-2 | CASSLAMRGDTQYF
TRBJ2-1 | TRBV6-1 | CASRPGQIYNEQFF
TRBJ2-3 | TRBV7-8 | CATRGTRGPDTQYF
TRBJ2-1 | TRBV9 | CASSAKRSSGPDNEQFF
TRBJ2-2 | TRBV5-1 | CASSPLEPRELFF
TRBJ1-1 | TRBV9 | CASSVGSDEAFF
TRBJ1-4 | TRBV12-3/TRBV12-4 | CASSETQGLMVKLFF
TRBJ2-3 | TRBV12-3/TRBV12-4 | CASTGITDTQYF